This entry is about one T cell receptor (beta chain). Antigen specificity is unknown. Trimming shortened V by 4 bases and J by 4 bases, and 12 bases separated the two germline ends. CDR3 size: 14 residues. Germline CDR1 and CDR2: SGDLS and YYNGEE. The data originate from a study of blood T cells in healthy people across ages. Study summary: For every two T cells, template switching captured about one barcoded beta molecule.

Alongside a J-beta primer mix, a sample-barcoded 5' primer served in a second PCR lasting about 7 to 11 cycles. TCRdb independently ran MiXCR on the 5' RACE reads; one entry per CDR3 protein. The sample consists of roughly 1,800,000 distinct CDR3 sequences, around half of them appearing once. Study-wide points: Observed TCR beta diversity per million T cells went down as age went up. This fall followed a roughly linear course with age. In these data, TCR beta diversity tracked strongly with naive T cell percentage.

Isolating PBMCs gave at least 6.5 million of these cells per sample. This receptor was taken from a woman between 40 and 50 years old in good health. Sequencing was done on a sample of blood. The rearrangement uses TRBV9 and TRBJ1-5; a possible D gene is TRBD1 (5 bases). This chain's CDR3 is CASSPGHFNQPQHF. The CDR3 DNA follows: TGTGCCAGCAGCCCTGGACACTTTAATCAGCCCCAGCATTTT.